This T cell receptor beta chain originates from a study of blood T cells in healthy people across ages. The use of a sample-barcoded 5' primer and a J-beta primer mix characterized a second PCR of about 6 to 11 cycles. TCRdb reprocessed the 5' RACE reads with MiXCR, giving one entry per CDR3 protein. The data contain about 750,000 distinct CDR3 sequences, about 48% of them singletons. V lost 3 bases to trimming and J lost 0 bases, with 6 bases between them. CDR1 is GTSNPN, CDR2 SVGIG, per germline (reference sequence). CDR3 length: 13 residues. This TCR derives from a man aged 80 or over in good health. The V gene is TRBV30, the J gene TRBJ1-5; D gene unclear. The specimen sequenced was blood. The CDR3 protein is CAWRANSNQPQHF. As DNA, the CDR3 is TGTGCCTGGAGAGCAAATAGCAATCAGCCCCAGCATTTT.